This T cell receptor (beta chain) was sequenced during a study of T cell responses to AZD1222 COVID-19 vaccine. Broader study findings: At study baseline, merely more than 5 AZD1222 recipients were seropositive. Samples come after the peak T cell response, not at day 14.

About this clone: What it recognizes is unknown.

Germline-derived CDR1 and CDR2 are LGHNA and YNFKEQ. Trimming cost V 0 bases and J 5 bases, with 13 bases left between them. This CDR3 is 15 amino acids long. The data were produced by immunoSEQ multiplex PCR, yet TCRdb's version contains in-frame clones alone and is incomplete. The sample lists approximately 100,000 clones, 85% occurring once. The source is an adult who received the AZD1222 COVID-19 vaccine. The source was peripheral blood, collected 28 days after the second AZD1222 dose. The chain uses TRBV4-2 and TRBJ2-5, with D maybe TRBD2 (5 bases). The CDR3 nucleotides are TGTGCCAGCAGCCAAGATCGGTCTAGCTTGGAGACCCAGTACTTC. Residues: CASSQDRSSLETQYF.